A single sample gave rise to the 5 T cell receptor beta chains below, sequenced in a study of cytomegalovirus exposure and HLA in healthy donors (dated by TCRdb to 2015 to 2018). Library preparation employed the immunoSEQ multiplex PCR assay. For the multiplex PCR, a mixture combining 60 forward primers for TCR Vbeta segments and 13 reverse primers for TCR Jbeta segments was used. Held by TCRdb, this immuneACCESS table contains in-frame sequences only and omits some clones. Under half of the omission traces to an unresolved V gene where checked; the cause of the rest is unknown. Present in this sample are 150,000 to 200,000 clones, 77% of which were seen just once. The ten largest clones capture approximately 1.8% of the sample. Material: PBMCs. Receptors originate from a woman aged 25 to 39 in good health and CMV-seronegative.

This clone was observed once. This sequence joins TRBV5-6 and TRBJ2-5, with 9 positions matching TRBD2. Germline V gene data show CDR1 as SGHDT and CDR2 as YYEEEE. The V segment lost 1 base and the J segment 4 bases; nucleotides outside the gene matches: 14. CDR3 size: 18 residues. The CDR3 DNA is TGTGCCAGCAGCTTGCCCAGGTATAGCGGGGGTTTCTTAGAGACCCAGTACTTC. Its protein product is CASSLPRYSGGFLETQYF.

This clone was counted only a few times. The V and J genes are TRBV28 and TRBJ2-7; 10 bases map to TRBD1. CDR3 length: 14 amino acids. The J segment lost 1 base and the V segment lost 4 bases, leaving 1 base of the junction unmatched. Germline V gene data show CDR1 as MDHEN and CDR2 as SYDVKM. The DNA of the CDR3 is TGTGCCAGCAGTTGGACAGGGGGGTCCTACGAGCAGTACTTC. Amino acids: CASSWTGGSYEQYF.

There are a few counts of this clone. J is TRBJ2-3 and V is TRBV28; D remains unclear. Per the germline V gene, CDR1 is MDHEN and CDR2 is SYDVKM. V lost 4 bases and J 12 bases, leaving 11 bases between the germline ends. This CDR3 is built from 11 residues. CDR3 residues: CASSSLRRQYF. Here the CDR3 DNA reads TGTGCCAGCAGTTCACTCAGGCGACAGTATTTT.

This clone was seen a few times. The chain joins TRBV4-3 to TRBJ2-7; 8 nucleotides line up with TRBD1. CDR3 length: 14 amino acids. From germline, CDR1 is LGHNA and CDR2 YSLEER. Unmatched junction bases numbered 8, after V lost 4 bases and J lost 6 bases. The CDR3 region has the DNA TGCGCCAGCAGCCGAACCCAACAGGGGGGCGAGCAGTACTTC. It codes for CASSRTQQGGEQYF.

This clone was detected once. J is TRBJ2-5 and V is TRBV6-1; no definite D call. The end of the DNA is better explained by TRBJ2-7, so the J call may be wrong. The CDR3 totals 15 residues. Looked up from germline, CDR1 is MNHNS and CDR2 is SASEGT. The CDR3 here is CASSEYPPVSYEQYF. DNA for the CDR3: TGTGCCAGCAGTGAGTACCCACCCGTTTCCTACGAGCAGTACTTC.